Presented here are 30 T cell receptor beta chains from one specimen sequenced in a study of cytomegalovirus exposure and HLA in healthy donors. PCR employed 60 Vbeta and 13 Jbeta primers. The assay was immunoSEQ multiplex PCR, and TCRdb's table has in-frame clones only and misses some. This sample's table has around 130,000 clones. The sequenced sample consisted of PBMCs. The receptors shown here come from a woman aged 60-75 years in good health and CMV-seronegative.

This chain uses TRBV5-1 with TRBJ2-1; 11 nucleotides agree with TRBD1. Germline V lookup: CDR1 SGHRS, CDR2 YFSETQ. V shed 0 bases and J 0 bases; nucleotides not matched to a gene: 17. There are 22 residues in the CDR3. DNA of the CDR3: TGCGCCAGCAGCTTGGCCATGGGATGGGACAGGGGGTACAAAATCTCCTACAATGAGCAGTTCTTC. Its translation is CASSLAMGWDRGYKISYNEQFF. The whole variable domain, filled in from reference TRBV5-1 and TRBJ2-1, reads KAGVTQTPRYLIKTRGQQVTLSCSPISGHRSVSWYQQTPGQGLQFLFEYFSETQRNKGNFPGRFSGRQFSNSRSEMNVSTLELGDSALYLCASSLAMGWDRGYKISYNEQFFGPGTRLTVL.

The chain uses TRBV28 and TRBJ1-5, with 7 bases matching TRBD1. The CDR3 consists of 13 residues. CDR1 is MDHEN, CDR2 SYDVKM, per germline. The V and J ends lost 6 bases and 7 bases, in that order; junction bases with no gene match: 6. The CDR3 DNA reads TGTGCCAGCAGAGACAGGGTCGGGCAGCCCCAGCATTTT. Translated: CASRDRVGQPQHF.

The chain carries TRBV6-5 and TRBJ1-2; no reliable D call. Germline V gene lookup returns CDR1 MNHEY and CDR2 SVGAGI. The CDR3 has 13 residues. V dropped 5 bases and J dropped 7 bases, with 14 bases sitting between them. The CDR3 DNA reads TGTGCCAGCAGTAGAGAGGGTCGGGTTGGCTACACCTTC. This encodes CASSREGRVGYTF.

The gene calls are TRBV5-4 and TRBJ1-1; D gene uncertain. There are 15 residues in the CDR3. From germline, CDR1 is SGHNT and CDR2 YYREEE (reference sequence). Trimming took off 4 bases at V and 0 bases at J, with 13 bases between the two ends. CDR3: CASSRPDTVNTEAFF. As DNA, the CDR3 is TGTGCCAGCAGCCGCCCTGACACTGTGAACACTGAAGCTTTCTTT. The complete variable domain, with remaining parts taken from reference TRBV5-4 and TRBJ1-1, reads ETGVTQSPTHLIKTRGQQVTLRCSSQSGHNTVSWYQQALGQGPQFIFQYYREEENGRGNFPPRFSGLQFPNYSSELNVNALELDDSALYLCASSRPDTVNTEAFFGQGTRLTVV.

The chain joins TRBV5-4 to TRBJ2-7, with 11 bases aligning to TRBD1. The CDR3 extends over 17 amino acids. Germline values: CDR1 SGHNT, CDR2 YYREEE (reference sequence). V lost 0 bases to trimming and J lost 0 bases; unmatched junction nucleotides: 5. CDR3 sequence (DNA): TGTGCCAGCAGCTTGGGCGGGGGACAGGGGGGCTCCTACGAGCAGTACTTC. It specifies CASSLGGGQGGSYEQYF.

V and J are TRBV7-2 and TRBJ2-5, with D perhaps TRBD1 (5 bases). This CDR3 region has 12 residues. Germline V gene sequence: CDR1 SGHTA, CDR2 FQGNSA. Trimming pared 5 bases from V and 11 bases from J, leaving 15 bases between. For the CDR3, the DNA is TGTGCCAGCAGCCGTAGGGGTAGACAGCAGTACTTC. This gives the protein CASSRRGRQQYF.

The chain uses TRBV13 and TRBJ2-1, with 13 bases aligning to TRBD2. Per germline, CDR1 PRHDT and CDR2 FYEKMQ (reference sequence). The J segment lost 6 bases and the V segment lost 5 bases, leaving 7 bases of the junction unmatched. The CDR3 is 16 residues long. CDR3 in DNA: TGTGCCAGCAGCCTTGCTACTAGCGGGGGGGCCAATGAGCAGTTCTTC. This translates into CASSLATSGGANEQFF.

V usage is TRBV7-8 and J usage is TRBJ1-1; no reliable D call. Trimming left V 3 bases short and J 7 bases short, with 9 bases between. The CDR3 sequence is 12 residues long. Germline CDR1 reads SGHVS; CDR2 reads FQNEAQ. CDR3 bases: TGTGCCAGCAGCTTGGTCCTAGGTGAAGCTTTCTTT. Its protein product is CASSLVLGEAFF.

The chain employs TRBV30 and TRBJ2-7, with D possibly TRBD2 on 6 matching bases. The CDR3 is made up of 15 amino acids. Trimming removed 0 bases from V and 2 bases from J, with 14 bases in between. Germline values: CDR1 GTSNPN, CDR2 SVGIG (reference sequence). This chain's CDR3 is CAWSVEVSGPYEQYF. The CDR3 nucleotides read TGTGCCTGGAGTGTGGAGGTTAGCGGCCCCTACGAGCAGTACTTC.

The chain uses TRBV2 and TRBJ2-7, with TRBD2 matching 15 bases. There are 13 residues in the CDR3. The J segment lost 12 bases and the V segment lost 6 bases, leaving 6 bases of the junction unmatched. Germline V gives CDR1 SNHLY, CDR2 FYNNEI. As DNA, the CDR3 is TGTGCCAGCAGCGGACTAGCGGGAGGGCCGTGGTACTTC. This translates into CASSGLAGGPWYF. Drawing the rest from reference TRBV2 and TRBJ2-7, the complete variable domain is EPEVTQTPSHQVTQMGQEVILRCVPISNHLYFYWYRQILGQKVEFLVSFYNNEISEKSEIFDDQFSVERPDGSNFTLKIRSTKLEDSAMYFCASSGLAGGPWYFGPGTRLTVT.

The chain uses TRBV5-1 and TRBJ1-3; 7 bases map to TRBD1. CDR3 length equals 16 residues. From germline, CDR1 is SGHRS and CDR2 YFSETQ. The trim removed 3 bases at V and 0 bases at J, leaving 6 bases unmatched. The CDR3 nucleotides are TGCGCCAGCAGCTCCCGAGGGGGCAACTCTGGAAACACCATATATTTT. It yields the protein CASSSRGGNSGNTIYF.

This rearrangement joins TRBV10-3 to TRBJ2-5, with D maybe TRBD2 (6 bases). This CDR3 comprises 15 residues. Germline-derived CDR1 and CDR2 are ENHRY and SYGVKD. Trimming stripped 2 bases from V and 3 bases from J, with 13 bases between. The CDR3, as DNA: TGTGCCATCAGTGAGGGAACTAGCAGAGAAGAGACCCAGTACTTC. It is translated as CAISEGTSREETQYF.

CDR3 coding DNA: TGTGCCAGCAGTGAAGTCTACTGGACAGCTACTGAAGCTTTCTTT. Amino acids: CASSEVYWTATEAFF. V and J are TRBV6-1 and TRBJ1-1; perhaps TRBD1 as D (6 bases). CDR3 length: 15 amino acids. Germline V CDR1 and CDR2: MNHNS, SASEGT. V was pared by 1 base and J by 5 bases, with 14 bases between.

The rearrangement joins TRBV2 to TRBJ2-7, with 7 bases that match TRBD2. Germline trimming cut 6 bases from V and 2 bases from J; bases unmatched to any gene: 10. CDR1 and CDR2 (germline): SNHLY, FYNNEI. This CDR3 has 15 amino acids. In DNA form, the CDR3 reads TGTGCCAGCAGGAAACCTGCGGGAGTAACCTACGAGCAGTACTTC. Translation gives CASRKPAGVTYEQYF.

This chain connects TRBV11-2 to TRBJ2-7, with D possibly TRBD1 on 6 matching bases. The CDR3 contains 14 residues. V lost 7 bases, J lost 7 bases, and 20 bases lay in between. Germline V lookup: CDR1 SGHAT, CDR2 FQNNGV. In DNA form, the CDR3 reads TGTGCCAGCAACCCAATCTGGGGGCTAGGGGAGCAGTACTTC. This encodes CASNPIWGLGEQYF.

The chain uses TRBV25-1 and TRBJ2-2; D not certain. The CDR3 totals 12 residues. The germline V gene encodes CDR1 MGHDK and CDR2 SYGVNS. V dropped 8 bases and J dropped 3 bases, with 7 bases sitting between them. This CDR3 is CASRPYTGELFF. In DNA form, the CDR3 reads TGTGCCAGCCGTCCTTACACCGGGGAGCTGTTTTTT. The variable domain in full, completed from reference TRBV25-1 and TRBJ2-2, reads EADIYQTPRYLVIGTGKKITLECSQTMGHDKMYWYQQDPGMELHLIHYSYGVNSTEKGDLSSESTVSRIRTEHFPLTLESARPSHTSQYLCASRPYTGELFFGEGSRLTVL.

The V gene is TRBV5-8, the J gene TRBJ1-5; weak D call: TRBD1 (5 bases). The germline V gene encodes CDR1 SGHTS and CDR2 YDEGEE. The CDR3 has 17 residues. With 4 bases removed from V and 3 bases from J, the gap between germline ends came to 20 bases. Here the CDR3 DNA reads TGTGCCAGCAGCCAACTTTTCAGTGACAGAGACAATCAGCCCCAGCATTTT. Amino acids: CASSQLFSDRDNQPQHF.

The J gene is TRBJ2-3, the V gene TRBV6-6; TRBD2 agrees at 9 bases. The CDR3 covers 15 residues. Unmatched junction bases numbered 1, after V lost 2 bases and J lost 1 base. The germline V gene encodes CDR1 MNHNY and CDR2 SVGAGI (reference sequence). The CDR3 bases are TGTGCCAGCAGTTACGCTAGCGGGGGCACAGATACGCAGTATTTT. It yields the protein CASSYASGGTDTQYF.

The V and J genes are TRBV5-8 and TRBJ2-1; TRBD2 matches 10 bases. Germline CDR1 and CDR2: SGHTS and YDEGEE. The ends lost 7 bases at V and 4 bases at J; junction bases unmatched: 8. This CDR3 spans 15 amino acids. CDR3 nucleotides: TGTGCCAGCGCGCCGGGACTAGCGCGGTACAATGAGCAGTTCTTC. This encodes CASAPGLARYNEQFF.

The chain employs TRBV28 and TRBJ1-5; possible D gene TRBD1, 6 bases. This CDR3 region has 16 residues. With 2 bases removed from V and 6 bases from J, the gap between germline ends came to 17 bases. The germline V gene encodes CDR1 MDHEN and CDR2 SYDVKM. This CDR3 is CASSLGGAGSFQPQHF. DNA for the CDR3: TGTGCCAGCAGTTTAGGGGGGGCAGGGTCTTTTCAGCCCCAGCATTTT.

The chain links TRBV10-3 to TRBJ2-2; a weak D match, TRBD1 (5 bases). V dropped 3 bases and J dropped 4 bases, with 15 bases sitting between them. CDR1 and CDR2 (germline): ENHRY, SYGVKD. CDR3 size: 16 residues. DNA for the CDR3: TGTGCCATCAGTGACGGTCATCAGGGAATCACCGGGGAGCTGTTTTTT. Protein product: CAISDGHQGITGELFF.

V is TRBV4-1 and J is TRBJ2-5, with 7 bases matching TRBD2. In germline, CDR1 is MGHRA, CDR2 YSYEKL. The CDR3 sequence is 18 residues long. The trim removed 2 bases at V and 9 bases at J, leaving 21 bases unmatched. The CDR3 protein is CASSQSPPLAVLRGPQYF. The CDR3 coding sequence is TGCGCCAGCAGCCAAAGCCCACCTCTAGCGGTACTTCGAGGGCCCCAGTACTTC.

The CDR3 reads CASSLGTGKDYGYTF. CDR3 sequence (DNA): TGTGCCAGCTCACTGGGGACAGGGAAGGACTATGGCTACACCTTC. The gene calls are TRBV18 and TRBJ1-2, with 9 bases matching TRBD1. This CDR3 has 15 residues. The germline gives CDR1 KGHSH, CDR2 LQKENI. Germline trimming cut 4 bases from V and 3 bases from J; bases unmatched to any gene: 6.

The CDR3 reads CASSLLGTGGNNQPQHF. CDR3 sequence (DNA): TGTGCCAGCAGCCTCCTCGGGACAGGGGGTAACAATCAGCCCCAGCATTTT. The chain recombines TRBV28 with TRBJ1-5; 11 nucleotides match TRBD1. In germline, CDR1 is MDHEN, CDR2 SYDVKM. V dropped 6 bases and J dropped 3; count of bases not matched to a gene: 10. CDR3 length: 17 amino acids.

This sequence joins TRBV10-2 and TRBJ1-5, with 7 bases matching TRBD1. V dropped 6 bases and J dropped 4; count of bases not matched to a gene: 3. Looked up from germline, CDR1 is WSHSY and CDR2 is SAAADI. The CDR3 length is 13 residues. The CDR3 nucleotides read TGCGCCAGCAGCGCGGACAGGAATCAGCCCCAGCATTTT. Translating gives CASSADRNQPQHF.

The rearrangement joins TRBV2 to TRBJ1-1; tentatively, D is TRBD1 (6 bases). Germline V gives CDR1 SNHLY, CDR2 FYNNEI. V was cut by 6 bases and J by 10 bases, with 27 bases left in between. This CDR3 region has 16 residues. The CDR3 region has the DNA TGTGCCAGCAGACAGGGTGCAGTGTGGGCCCCTCGGTCAGCTTTCTTT. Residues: CASRQGAVWAPRSAFF.

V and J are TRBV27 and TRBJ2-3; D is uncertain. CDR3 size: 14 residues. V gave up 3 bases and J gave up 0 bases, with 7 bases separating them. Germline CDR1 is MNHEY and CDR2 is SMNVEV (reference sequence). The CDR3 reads CASSFSSSTDTQYF. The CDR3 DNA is TGTGCCAGCAGTTTTAGTTCTAGCACAGATACGCAGTATTTT.

The DNA of the CDR3 is TGTGCCAGCAGCCTGGGGGCTAGCGGGGGGAACGAGCAGTACTTC. This gives the protein CASSLGASGGNEQYF. The V and J genes are TRBV5-6 and TRBJ2-7; 11 bases fit TRBD2. CDR3 length: 15 residues. CDR1 SGHDT and CDR2 YYEEEE come from the germline V gene. Trimming removed 4 bases from V and 5 bases from J; junction bases left unmatched: 8.

In DNA form, the CDR3 reads TGCAGCGGCAATGGACAGGGTGGCGATGAGCAGTTCTTC. It specifies CSGNGQGGDEQFF. V is TRBV29-1 and J is TRBJ2-1; TRBD1 matches at 8 bases. The J segment lost 8 bases and the V segment lost 7 bases, leaving 10 bases of the junction unmatched. CDR3 length: 13 residues. CDR1 and CDR2 (germline): SQVTM, ANQGSEA.

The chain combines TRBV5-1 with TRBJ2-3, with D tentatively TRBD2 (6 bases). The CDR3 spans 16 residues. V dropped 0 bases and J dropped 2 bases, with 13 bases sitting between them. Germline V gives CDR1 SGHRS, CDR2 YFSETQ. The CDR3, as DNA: TGCGCCAGCAGCTTGGCCCCGGGACTTAACACAGATACGCAGTATTTT. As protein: CASSLAPGLNTDTQYF.